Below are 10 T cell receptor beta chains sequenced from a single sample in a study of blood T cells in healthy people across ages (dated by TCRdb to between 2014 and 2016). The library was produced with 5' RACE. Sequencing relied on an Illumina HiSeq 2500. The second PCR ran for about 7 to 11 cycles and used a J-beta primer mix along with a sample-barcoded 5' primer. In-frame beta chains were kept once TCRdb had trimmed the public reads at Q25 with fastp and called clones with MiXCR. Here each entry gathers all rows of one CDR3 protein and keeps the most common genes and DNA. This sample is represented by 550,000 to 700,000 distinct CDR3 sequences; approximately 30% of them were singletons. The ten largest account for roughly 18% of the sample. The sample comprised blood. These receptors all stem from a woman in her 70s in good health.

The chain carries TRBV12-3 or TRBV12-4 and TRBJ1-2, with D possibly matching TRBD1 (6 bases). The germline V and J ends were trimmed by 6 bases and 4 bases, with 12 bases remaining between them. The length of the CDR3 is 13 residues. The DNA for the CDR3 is TGTGCCAGCAGCCCCAGGGGATCCTATGGCTACACCTTC. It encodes CASSPRGSYGYTF.

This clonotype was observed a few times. CDR3 amino acids: CSASAFAWGGDQEKLFF. CDR3 nucleotides: TGCAGTGCTAGTGCTTTTGCTTGGGGGGGCGATCAGGAAAAACTGTTTTTT. The chain carries TRBV20-1 and TRBJ1-4, with D possibly TRBD1 on 6 matching bases. The CDR3 has 17 amino acids. The V end was cut by 3 bases, the J end by 8 bases, with 25 bases between. The germline gives CDR1 DFQATT, CDR2 SNEGSKA (reference sequence).

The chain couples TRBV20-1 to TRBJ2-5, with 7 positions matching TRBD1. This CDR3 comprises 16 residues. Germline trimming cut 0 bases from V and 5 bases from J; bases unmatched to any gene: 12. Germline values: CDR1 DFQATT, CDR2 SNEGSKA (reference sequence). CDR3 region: CSARDAKRGRRETQYF. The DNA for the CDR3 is TGCAGTGCTAGAGATGCGAAAAGGGGGCGACGTGAGACCCAGTACTTC.

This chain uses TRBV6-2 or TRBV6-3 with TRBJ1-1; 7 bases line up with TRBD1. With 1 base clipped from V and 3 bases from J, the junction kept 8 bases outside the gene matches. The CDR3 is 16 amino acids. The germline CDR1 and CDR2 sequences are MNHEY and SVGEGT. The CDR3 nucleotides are TGTGCCAGCAGTTACTTAACAGGGGCAGCGGACACTGAAGCTTTCTTT. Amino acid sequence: CASSYLTGAADTEAFF.

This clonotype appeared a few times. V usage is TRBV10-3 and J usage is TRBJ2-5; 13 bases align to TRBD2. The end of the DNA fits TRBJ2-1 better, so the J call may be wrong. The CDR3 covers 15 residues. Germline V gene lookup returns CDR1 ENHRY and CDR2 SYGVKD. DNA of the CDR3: TGTGCCATCAGACCCACTAGCGGGGGGGCCGTTGAGCAGTTCTTC. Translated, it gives CAIRPTSGGAVEQFF.

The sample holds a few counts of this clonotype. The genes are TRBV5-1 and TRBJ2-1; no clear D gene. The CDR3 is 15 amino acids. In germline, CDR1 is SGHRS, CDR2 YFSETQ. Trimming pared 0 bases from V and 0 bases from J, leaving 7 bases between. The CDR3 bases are TGCGCCAGCAGCTTGGATGCAGGCTCCTACAATGAGCAGTTCTTC. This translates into CASSLDAGSYNEQFF. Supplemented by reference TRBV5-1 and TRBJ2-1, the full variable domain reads KAGVTQTPRYLIKTRGQQVTLSCSPISGHRSVSWYQQTPGQGLQFLFEYFSETQRNKGNFPGRFSGRQFSNSRSEMNVSTLELGDSALYLCASSLDAGSYNEQFFGPGTRLTVL.

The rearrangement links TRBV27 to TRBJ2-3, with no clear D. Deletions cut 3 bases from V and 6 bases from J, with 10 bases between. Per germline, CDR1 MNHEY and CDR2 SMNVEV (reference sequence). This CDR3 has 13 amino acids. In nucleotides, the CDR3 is TGTGCCAGCAGTTTTTCGTTTAGGGATACGCAGTATTTT. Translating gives CASSFSFRDTQYF.

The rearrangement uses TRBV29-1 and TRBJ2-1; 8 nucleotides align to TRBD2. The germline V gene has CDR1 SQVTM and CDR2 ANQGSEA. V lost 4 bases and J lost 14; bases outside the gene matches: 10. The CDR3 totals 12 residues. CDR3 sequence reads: CSVVVLGLAKFF. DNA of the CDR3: TGCAGCGTTGTAGTCCTAGGACTAGCTAAGTTCTTC.

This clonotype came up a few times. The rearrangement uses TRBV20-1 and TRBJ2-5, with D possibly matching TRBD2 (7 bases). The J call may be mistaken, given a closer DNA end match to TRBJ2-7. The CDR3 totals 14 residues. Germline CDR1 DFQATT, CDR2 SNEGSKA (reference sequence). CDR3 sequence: CSARVGGPTSEQYF. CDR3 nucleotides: TGCAGTGCTAGAGTCGGGGGGCCGACTAGCGAGCAGTACTTC.

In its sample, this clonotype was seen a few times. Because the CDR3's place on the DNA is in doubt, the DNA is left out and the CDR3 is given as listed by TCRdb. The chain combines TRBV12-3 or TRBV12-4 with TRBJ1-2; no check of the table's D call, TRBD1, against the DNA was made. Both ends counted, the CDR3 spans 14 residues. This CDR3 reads CASSWGQGAIGYAF.